One and the same sample provided the 18 T cell receptor beta chains below, sequenced in a study of shared clonotypes between healthy human individuals. Method: immunoSEQ multiplex PCR; TCRdb's copy keeps in-frame clones and lacks some. The sample contains 1.5 million to 1.9 million clones, approximately 98% of which appear only once. Sequences were obtained from naive CD4+ T cells sorted from blood. Subset indicated: CD45RA+ positively selected. The receptors were gathered from a man under 40 in good health.

The chain has TRBV18 and TRBJ1-1; D is undetermined. The CDR3 spans 16 residues. The germline V gene has CDR1 KGHSH and CDR2 LQKENI. V was clipped by 0 bases and J by 0 bases, with 11 bases between them. DNA of the CDR3: TGTGCCAGCTCACCACCCCTTGTCCAAATGAACACTGAAGCTTTCTTT. It is translated as CASSPPLVQMNTEAFF.

The J gene is TRBJ2-1, the V gene TRBV7-3, with 8 bases identical to TRBD2. With 5 bases clipped from V and 6 bases from J, the junction kept 15 bases outside the gene matches. CDR1 and CDR2 from the germline V gene are SGHTA and FQGTGA. The CDR3 has 17 amino acids. The CDR3 DNA sequence: TGTGCCAGCAGCATACTACCCGGGAGGGCCATCTCCAATGAGCAGTTCTTC. Residues: CASSILPGRAISNEQFF.

The rearrangement links TRBV11-2 to TRBJ2-7, with D perhaps matching TRBD1 (5 bases). Germline CDR1 reads SGHAT; CDR2 reads FQNNGV. This CDR3 comprises 14 residues. Trimming removed 3 bases at V and 0 bases at J, with 9 bases between. DNA of the CDR3: TGTGCCAGCAGCTTCAGGGCCACCTCCTACGAGCAGTACTTC. Translation: CASSFRATSYEQYF.

The CDR3 nucleotides read TGTGCCAGCAGATCTAGGGCGGCAGGGTCGAATGAGCAGTTCTTC. Amino acid sequence: CASRSRAAGSNEQFF. This rearrangement joins TRBV7-2 to TRBJ2-1; tentative D call: TRBD1 (5 bases). CDR1 and CDR2 from the germline V gene are SGHTA and FQGNSA. This CDR3 comprises 15 residues. V gave up 6 bases and J gave up 7 bases, with 19 bases separating them.

The rearrangement uses TRBV18 and TRBJ1-2; D is ambiguous. The germline V gene has CDR1 KGHSH and CDR2 LQKENI. The CDR3 is 14 amino acids. The V end lost 4 bases, the J end lost 8 bases, and 17 bases lay between the germline ends. Here the CDR3 reads CASSLKMGSWGYTF. The CDR3 nucleotides read TGTGCCAGCTCACTAAAGATGGGGTCGTGGGGCTACACCTTC.

V and J are TRBV15 and TRBJ2-3; the D call may be TRBD1 or TRBD2 (5 bases each). V shed 0 bases and J shed 0 bases, with 16 bases lying between them. In germline, CDR1 is LNHNV, CDR2 YYDKDF (reference sequence). This CDR3 is 18 amino acids long. DNA for the CDR3: TGTGCCACCAGCAGAGACCTGTCGGGGCGGTATAGCACAGATACGCAGTATTTT. It translates to CATSRDLSGRYSTDTQYF.

The rearrangement uses TRBV7-7 and TRBJ2-2; no definite D call. Looked up from germline, CDR1 is SSHAT and CDR2 is FNYEAQ (reference sequence). This CDR3 has 14 residues. Between the trimmed V and J ends, which lost 3 bases and 5 bases, there was a span of 10 bases. The CDR3 sequence: CASSLVDGTGELFF. The DNA of the CDR3 is TGTGCCAGCAGCTTGGTGGATGGGACCGGGGAGCTGTTTTTT.

The gene calls are TRBV2 and TRBJ1-5; D possibly corresponds to TRBD1 (5 bases). With 10 bases removed from V and 4 bases from J, the gap between germline ends came to 20 bases. CDR1 is SNHLY, CDR2 FYNNEI, per germline. The CDR3 contains 15 residues. The CDR3 here is CATTGEGGWNQPQHF. DNA of the CDR3: TGTGCCACAACGGGGGAGGGAGGATGGAATCAGCCCCAGCATTTT.

The chain recombines TRBV30 with TRBJ2-1, with 13 bases aligning to TRBD2. The CDR3 covers 14 residues. Germline CDR1 GTSNPN, CDR2 SVGIG (reference sequence). V gave up 7 bases and J gave up 8 bases; unmatched junction bases: 8. CDR3 in DNA: TGTGCCTCCCGGACTAGCGGGAGACTTTATGAGCAGTTCTTC. Its protein product is CASRTSGRLYEQFF.

The chain combines TRBV7-8 with TRBJ2-7, with 8 nucleotides matching TRBD1. The CDR3 is made up of 17 amino acids. Per the germline V gene, CDR1 is SGHVS and CDR2 is FQNEAQ. V lost 2 bases, J lost 3 bases, and 12 bases stayed unmatched. CDR3 in amino acids: CASSLTARGQAHYEQYF. CDR3 nucleotide sequence: TGTGCCAGCAGCTTAACGGCGCGGGGACAGGCGCACTACGAGCAGTACTTC.

This chain connects TRBV11-2 to TRBJ1-3; D perhaps matches TRBD1 (5 bases). Between the trimmed V and J ends, which lost 4 bases and 2 bases, there was a span of 21 bases. CDR1 and CDR2 (germline): SGHAT, FQNNGV. The CDR3 is 18 residues long. The CDR3, as DNA: TGTGCCAGCAGCTCCCATGGGGCGCCAGGGACGGCTGGAAACACCATATATTTT. Encoded protein: CASSSHGAPGTAGNTIYF.

The rearrangement links TRBV18 to TRBJ2-1, with 10 bases that match TRBD2. The CDR3 contains 16 residues. The V and J ends lost 3 bases and 4 bases, in that order; junction bases with no gene match: 6. Germline values: CDR1 KGHSH, CDR2 LQKENI. The CDR3 nucleotides read TGTGCCAGCTCACCTCCCACTAGCGGGAATTACAATGAGCAGTTCTTC. Protein sequence: CASSPPTSGNYNEQFF.

The chain has TRBV7-2 and TRBJ2-3; 11 bases agree with TRBD2. J was trimmed by 2 bases and V by 5 bases; bases with no gene match: 6. The CDR3 extends over 16 amino acids. Looked up from germline, CDR1 is SGHTA and CDR2 is FQGNSA. Here the CDR3 reads CASSNRLAGNTDTQYF. CDR3 sequence (DNA): TGTGCCAGCAGCAACAGACTAGCGGGGAACACAGATACGCAGTATTTT.

This chain links TRBV5-1 with TRBJ2-7, with D maybe TRBD1 (6 bases). Trimming pared 7 bases from V and 0 bases from J, leaving 11 bases between. Looked up from germline, CDR1 is SGHRS and CDR2 is YFSETQ. The CDR3 totals 13 residues. The CDR3 DNA is TGCGCCAGCGGGGCAGGGGCCTCCTACGAGCAGTACTTC. This sequence encodes CASGAGASYEQYF.

The gene calls are TRBV6-1 and TRBJ1-2; D call uncertain. The CDR3 length is 10 residues. Germline V lookup: CDR1 MNHNS, CDR2 SASEGT. Trimming cost V 8 bases and J 4 bases, with 5 bases left between them. This CDR3 is CASQIYGYTF. The CDR3, as DNA: TGTGCCAGCCAGATCTATGGCTACACCTTC.

The rearrangement joins TRBV7-6 to TRBJ2-3, with 8 bases lining up with TRBD2. Germline V gene sequence: CDR1 SGHVS, CDR2 FNYEAQ. The CDR3 totals 15 residues. Losses at the gene ends were 2 bases for V and 2 bases for J; bases not matched to a gene: 3. CDR3 sequence reads: CASSLPAGDTDTQYF. CDR3 nucleotides: TGTGCCAGCAGCTTACCAGCGGGGGACACAGATACGCAGTATTTT. The full variable domain, completed using reference TRBV7-6 and TRBJ2-3, is GAGVSQSPRYKVTKRGQDVALRCDPISGHVSLYWYRQALGQGPEFLTYFNYEAQQDKSGLPNDRFSAERPEGSISTLTIQRTEQRDSAMYRCASSLPAGDTDTQYFGPGTRLTVL.

This chain joins TRBV28 and TRBJ2-2, with D possibly matching TRBD2 (6 bases). V was pared by 2 bases and J by 4 bases, with 14 bases between. Germline CDR1 reads MDHEN; CDR2 reads SYDVKM. The CDR3 consists of 16 residues. The CDR3 DNA is TGTGCCAGCAGTTTAGGAGGGCTTGGGGGCACCGGGGAGCTGTTTTTT. It yields the protein CASSLGGLGGTGELFF. The full variable domain, in which reference TRBV28 and TRBJ2-2 provide the parts outside the CDR3, is DVKVTQSSRYLVKRTGEKVFLECVQDMDHENMFWYRQDPGLGLRLIYFSYDVKMKEKGDIPEGYSVSREKKERFSLILESASTNQTSMYLCASSLGGLGGTGELFFGEGSRLTVL.

The gene calls are TRBV5-1 and TRBJ2-7; D may be TRBD1 or TRBD2 (5 bases each). The V and J ends lost 4 bases and 2 bases respectively, with 19 bases between them. The CDR3 extends over 16 amino acids. Germline CDR1 and CDR2: SGHRS and YFSETQ. For the CDR3, the DNA is TGCGCCAGCAGCGCGTGGCCCAGGGACCCGACCTACGAGCAGTACTTC. Protein sequence: CASSAWPRDPTYEQYF.